One and the same sample provided the 2 T cell receptor beta chains below, sequenced in a study of T-cell reconstitution after alpha-beta-depleted transplantation in children. Unique molecular identifiers featured in how the TCRbeta library was prepared. Via MiXCR, TCRdb re-called the PCR reads, giving one row per CDR3 protein. The repertoire holds some 440,000 distinct CDR3 sequences, with around 15% as singletons. Sequencing was performed on PBMCs, mostly from graft donor cells, taken 360 days after TCRalphabeta/CD19-depleted stem cell transplant. The receptors come from a boy less than two years old who had a stem cell transplant for Wiskott-Aldrich syndrome, so the T cells may come from the graft donor.

This clonotype occurred a few times. The chain joins TRBV6-5 to TRBJ1-6, with 10 bases fitting TRBD1. The V gene end was trimmed by 4 bases and the J gene end by 6 bases; junction bases not matched to a gene: 6. CDR3 length equals 16 residues. Germline V CDR1 and CDR2: MNHEY, SVGAGI. As DNA, the CDR3 is TGTGCCAGCAGTTCCCGGGACAGGGGCCTTAATTCACCCCTCCACTTT. Translated: CASSSRDRGLNSPLHF.

The chain carries TRBV24-1 and TRBJ2-7; 7 bases are a match to TRBD1. The V and J ends lost 3 bases and 5 bases, in that order; junction bases with no gene match: 3. This CDR3 has 13 amino acids. Per the germline V gene, CDR1 is KGHDR and CDR2 is SFDVKD. For the CDR3, the DNA is TGTGCCACCAGTGATCCCGACAGGGACGAGCAGTACTTC. Its protein is CATSDPDRDEQYF.